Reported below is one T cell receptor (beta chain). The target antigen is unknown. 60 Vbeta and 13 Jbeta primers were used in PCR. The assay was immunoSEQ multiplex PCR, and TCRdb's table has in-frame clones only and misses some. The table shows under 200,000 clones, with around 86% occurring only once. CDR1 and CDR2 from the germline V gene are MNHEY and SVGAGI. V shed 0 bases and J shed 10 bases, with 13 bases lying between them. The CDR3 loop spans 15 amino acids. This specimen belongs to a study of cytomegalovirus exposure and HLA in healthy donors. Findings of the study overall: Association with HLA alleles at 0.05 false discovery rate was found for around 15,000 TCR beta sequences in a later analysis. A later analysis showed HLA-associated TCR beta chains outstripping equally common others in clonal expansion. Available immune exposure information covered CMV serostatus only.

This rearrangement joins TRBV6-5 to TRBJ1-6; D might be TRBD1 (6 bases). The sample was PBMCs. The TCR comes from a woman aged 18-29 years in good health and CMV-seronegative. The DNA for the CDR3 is TGTGCCAGCAGTTACTCGAACAGGGCGCGCTCACCCCTCCACTTT. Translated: CASSYSNRARSPLHF.